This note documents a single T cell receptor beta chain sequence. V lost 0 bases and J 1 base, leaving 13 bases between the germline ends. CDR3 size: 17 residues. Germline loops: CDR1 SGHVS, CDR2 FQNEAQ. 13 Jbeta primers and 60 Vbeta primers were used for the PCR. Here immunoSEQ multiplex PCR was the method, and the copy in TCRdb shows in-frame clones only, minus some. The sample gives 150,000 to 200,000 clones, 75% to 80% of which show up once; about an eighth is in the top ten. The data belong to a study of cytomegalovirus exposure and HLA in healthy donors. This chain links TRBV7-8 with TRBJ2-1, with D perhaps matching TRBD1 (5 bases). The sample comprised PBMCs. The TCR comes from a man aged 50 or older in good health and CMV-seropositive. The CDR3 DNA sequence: TGTGCCAGCAGCTTAGCGGGGCAGAGGAGTTCCTACAATGAGCAGTTCTTC. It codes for CASSLAGQRSSYNEQFF.